Each of the 10 T cell receptor beta chains below was sequenced from the same sample in a study of cytomegalovirus exposure and HLA in healthy donors. 60 Vbeta and 13 Jbeta primers were used in PCR. Sequencing used immunoSEQ multiplex PCR; TCRdb keeps in-frame clones, though not all of them. The sample consists of about 65,000 clones, roughly two thirds of them appearing once. Material for sequencing was PBMCs. The receptors come from a man aged 25-45 years in good health and CMV-seronegative.

The chain recombines TRBV2 with TRBJ2-3; possible D gene TRBD2, 6 bases. Germline CDR1 reads SNHLY; CDR2 reads FYNNEI. CDR3 size: 16 residues. Trimming took off 6 bases at V and 2 bases at J, with 18 bases between the two ends. CDR3 residues: CASSGPAGRPTDTQYF. Here the CDR3 DNA reads TGTGCCAGCAGCGGACCGGCGGGACGACCCACAGATACGCAGTATTTT.

The V gene is TRBV18, the J gene TRBJ1-2; 9 bases agree with TRBD1. CDR1 KGHSH and CDR2 LQKENI come from the germline V gene. Unmatched junction bases numbered 10, after V lost 5 bases and J lost 6 bases. CDR3 length: 15 residues. In DNA form, the CDR3 reads TGTGCCAGCTCAGACTCTCCGGGACAGGGAGATGGCTACACCTTC. It yields the protein CASSDSPGQGDGYTF.

This chain links TRBV6-1 with TRBJ2-7; TRBD1 matches 7 bases. The CDR3 is 14 residues long. Per the germline V gene, CDR1 is MNHNS and CDR2 is SASEGT. With V trimmed by 5 bases and J by 2 bases, 6 bases remained unmatched. The CDR3 DNA is TGTGCCAGCAGTACAAGGGGACAGACCTACGAGCAGTACTTC. It yields the protein CASSTRGQTYEQYF.

This clone has only a few counts. The V call is TRBV6-5, the J call TRBJ2-4, with D possibly matching TRBD1 (6 bases). Germline values: CDR1 MNHEY, CDR2 SVGAGI. Trimming removed 4 bases at V and 0 bases at J, with 10 bases between. The CDR3 is 15 amino acids. The CDR3 protein is CASSSYREAKNIQYF. CDR3 DNA: TGTGCCAGCAGTTCCTACAGGGAAGCCAAAAACATTCAGTACTTC.

V and J are TRBV4-2 and TRBJ1-2, with D uncertain. The CDR3 is 13 residues long. Trimming removed 0 bases at V and 7 bases at J, with 9 bases between. The germline CDR1 and CDR2 sequences are LGHNA and YNFKEQ. This chain's CDR3 is CASSQDPNSGYTF. The CDR3 nucleotides are TGTGCCAGCAGCCAAGATCCCAATAGTGGCTACACCTTC.

V gene TRBV7-6 combines with J gene TRBJ2-7; 8 nucleotides agree with TRBD1. With 1 base clipped from V and 8 bases from J, the junction kept 13 bases outside the gene matches. The CDR3 extends over 16 amino acids. CDR1 SGHVS and CDR2 FNYEAQ come from the germline V gene. DNA for the CDR3: TGTGCCAGCAGCTTAGGGGGGCGGGCAGGGGGCTCAAAGCAGTACTTC. It is translated as CASSLGGRAGGSKQYF.

This clone was picked up one time. The gene calls are TRBV30 and TRBJ1-4; TRBD1 matches at 9 bases. The J segment lost 5 bases and the V segment lost 3 bases, leaving 4 bases of the junction unmatched. CDR1 and CDR2 (germline): GTSNPN, SVGIG (reference sequence). This CDR3 comprises 14 residues. CDR3 loop: CAWRKGQGNEKLFF. DNA for the CDR3: TGTGCCTGGAGAAAGGGACAGGGAAATGAAAAACTGTTTTTT.

This clone was counted once. This chain connects TRBV4-1 to TRBJ1-2; no clear D. The CDR3 extends over 15 amino acids. CDR1 MGHRA and CDR2 YSYEKL come from the germline V gene. V lost 0 bases and J lost 4, with 12 bases in between. CDR3 nucleotides: TGCGCCAGCAGCCAAGATCTTGGCAGAAGCTATGGCTACACCTTC. This sequence encodes CASSQDLGRSYGYTF.

The chain links TRBV2 to TRBJ2-1, with 9 bases aligning to TRBD1. J lost 12 bases, V lost 3 bases, and 6 bases had no gene match. The CDR3 sequence is 13 residues long. Germline V CDR1 and CDR2: SNHLY, FYNNEI. The CDR3: CASSEGQGIMQFF. DNA of the CDR3: TGTGCCAGCAGTGAGGGACAGGGAATTATGCAGTTCTTC.

This chain joins TRBV6-5 and TRBJ1-2, with D unclear. Germline V gives CDR1 MNHEY, CDR2 SVGAGI. Trimming removed 0 bases from V and 1 base from J, with 12 bases in between. The length of the CDR3 is 16 residues. The DNA of the CDR3 is TGTGCCAGCAGTTACTCCGAGGGAGCCCTTAACTATGGCTACACCTTC. Translation: CASSYSEGALNYGYTF.